A selection of T cell receptor beta chains follows, all from one sample in a study of shared clonotypes between healthy human individuals. This table comes from immunoSEQ multiplex PCR, and its TCRdb copy is limited to in-frame clones, with some not included. The table has about 480,000 clones, approximately 85% seen once. The sequenced sample was PBMCs. These receptors were collected from a woman aged 35 to 49 in good health. Some clones in this sample may be carry-over from other donors' samples. Each CDR3 is given with its conserved first and last residue. Fields, in order: D gene, clone size, J gene, V gene, CDR3 protein, CDR3 DNA. D genes are given only for firm matches. Size values are once, few and many counts, or a class for expanded clones, and some rows have none.

-	-	TRBJ2-3	TRBV7-6	CASSQPRGADTQYF	TGTGCCAGCAGCCAACCCAGGGGGGCAGATACGCAGTATTTT
-	once	TRBJ2-1	TRBV7-9	CASSLAPGPLSSYNEQFF	TGTGCCAGCAGCTTAGCCCCCGGGCCTCTTAGCTCCTACAATGAGCAGTTCTTC
-	-	TRBJ1-2	TRBV4-2	CASSRNREMSYGYTF	TGTGCCAGCAGCCGCAACAGGGAAATGAGCTATGGCTACACCTTC
TRBD2	-	TRBJ2-1	TRBV10-3	CAISAAQRESYNEQFF	TGTGCCATCAGTGCCGCTCAGCGGGAATCCTACAATGAGCAGTTCTTC
-	-	TRBJ2-7	TRBV27	CASTRTGRSYEQYF	TGTGCCAGCACGCGAACAGGGCGTTCCTACGAGCAGTACTTC
-	-	TRBJ1-3	TRBV5-1	CASSLAQAAGNTIYF	TGCGCCAGCAGCTTGGCACAGGCGGCTGGAAACACCATATATTTT
-	-	TRBJ1-2	TRBV4-1	CASSQDFTDTANYGYTF	TGCGCCAGCAGCCAAGATTTCACGGACACTGCTAACTATGGCTACACCTTC
-	-	TRBJ1-5	TRBV27	CASSFGLFEPQHF	TGTGCCAGCAGTTTTGGGCTTTTTGAGCCCCAGCATTTT
-	-	TRBJ2-1	TRBV5-1	CASSLGGPPGNEQFF	TGCGCCAGCAGCTTGGGTGGTCCCCCTGGGAATGAGCAGTTCTTC
TRBD2	-	TRBJ2-7	TRBV13	CASSSTGLAGTYEQYF	TGTGCCAGCAGCTCAACGGGACTAGCGGGAACCTACGAGCAGTACTTC
-	-	TRBJ1-1	TRBV21-1	CASSKDRPRTEAFF	TGTGCCAGCAGCAAAGATCGACCCCGCACTGAAGCTTTCTTT
TRBD1	-	TRBJ1-6	TRBV28	CASSYQPGTGLNSPLHF	TGTGCCAGCAGTTATCAGCCCGGGACAGGGCTAAATTCACCCCTCCACTTT
-	-	TRBJ2-5	TRBV5-1	CASSSGETQYF	TGCGCCAGCAGTTCGGGTGAGACCCAGTACTTC
-	-	TRBJ2-7	TRBV9	CASSVGTHYEQYF	TGTGCCAGCAGCGTAGGGACACACTACGAGCAGTACTTC
-	-	TRBJ1-2	TRBV28	CASSPRTVKYYGYTF	TGTGCCAGCAGTCCCCGGACAGTGAAGTACTATGGCTACACCTTC
-	-	TRBJ1-4	TRBV28	CASQTSNEKLFF	TGTGCCAGCCAAACCTCTAATGAAAAACTGTTTTTT
TRBD2	-	TRBJ2-5	TRBV4-2	CASSQDPAASGSIKQYF	TGTGCCAGCAGCCAAGATCCTGCGGCTAGCGGGAGTATCAAGCAGTACTTC
TRBD1	-	TRBJ1-2	TRBV11-1	CASSFLDREEYYGYTF	TGTGCCAGCAGCTTCCTGGACAGGGAGGAGTACTATGGCTACACCTTC
-	-	TRBJ1-5	TRBV30	CAWSVEGNQPQHF	TGTGCCTGGAGTGTCGAGGGCAATCAGCCCCAGCATTTT
TRBD2	-	TRBJ2-5	TRBV7-2	CASSLAGFQETQYF	TGTGCCAGCAGCCTAGCGGGATTCCAAGAGACCCAGTACTTC
TRBD1	-	TRBJ1-1	TRBV7-8	CASSSRQGRGTEAFF	TGTGCCAGCAGCAGTCGACAGGGGAGAGGGACTGAAGCTTTCTTT
-	few	TRBJ2-3	TRBV18	CASSLYDRDTQYF	TGTGCCAGCTCACTGTATGACAGGGATACGCAGTATTTT
-	-	TRBJ1-5	TRBV6-5	CASSYSSAQPQHF	TGTGCCAGCAGTTACTCTTCAGCTCAGCCCCAGCATTTT
TRBD1	-	TRBJ2-7	TRBV11-1	CASSLRTGDGEQYF	TGTGCCAGCAGCCTCAGGACAGGGGACGGCGAGCAGTACTTC
TRBD1	-	TRBJ2-7	TRBV4-1	CASSQELDRGRTYEQYF	TGCGCCAGCAGCCAAGAACTAGACAGGGGTAGAACCTACGAGCAGTACTTC
TRBD1	-	TRBJ2-7	TRBV15	CATSTGQATSEQYF	TGTGCCACCAGCACTGGACAGGCGACGTCCGAGCAGTACTTC
-	-	TRBJ1-1	TRBV29-1	CSVEVQTNTEAFF	TGCAGCGTTGAAGTACAGACGAACACTGAAGCTTTCTTT